This TCR beta chain is from a study of glioma-infiltrating T cells. The iRepertoire nested amplicon-rescue multiplex PCR amplified TCR alpha and beta CDR3s from RNA. For one-step reverse transcription and amplification, about 85-400 ng of tissue mRNA or PBMC total RNA was used. From the multiplex PCR reads, TCRdb called clonotypes with MiXCR, one entry per CDR3 protein. This table holds around 93,000 distinct CDR3 sequences, 40% found once. This clonotype was picked up many times. Its cognate antigen is unknown. The CDR3 has 15 residues. CDR1 SGHNT and CDR2 YYREEE come from the germline V gene (reference sequence). V gave up 4 bases and J gave up 5 bases; unmatched junction bases: 9. Study findings and constraints: Above-expected tissue-blood divergence occurred in all gliomas, most in low-grade ones. Very few CDR3 sequences were shared between tissue and blood.

This chain connects TRBV5-4 to TRBJ2-1; 7 bases fit TRBD2. The specimen was glioma tissue, nonneoplastic brain tissue, or PBMCs (not recorded which). The sequence was collected from a human donor with low-grade glioma or glioblastoma, undergoing nonglioma brain surgery, or in good health (not recorded which). For the CDR3, the DNA is TGTGCCAGCAGCCCGGCGGGAGTGCTAGACAATGAGCAGTTCTTC. This sequence encodes CASSPAGVLDNEQFF.